The 9 T cell receptor beta chains given below trace back to one sample, sequenced in a study of Ad26.COV2.S vaccination and SARS-CoV-2 variants. Treatment here: around 19 received Ad26.COV2.S at low or high dose, single or two shots; a few received placebo; per-sample allocation not given. Collection of the samples took place on day 63 after the first injection of vaccine or placebo. Measured with immunoSEQ multiplex PCR; TCRdb has only the in-frame clones, and not every one. This table holds roughly 700,000 clones, 89% found once. The material was peripheral blood, obtained in a trial of Ad26.COV2.S vaccine versus placebo. The source of these receptors is a person between 18 and 60 years old who received the Ad26.COV2.S COVID-19 vaccine or a placebo.

The chain links TRBV9 to TRBJ2-2; no definite D call. V dropped 0 bases and J dropped 7 bases, with 13 bases sitting between them. CDR3 length: 15 amino acids. Germline CDR1 is SGDLS and CDR2 is YYNGEE. As DNA, the CDR3 is TGTGCCAGCAGCGTAGGGCTAGTTGAAGGCGGGGAGCTGTTTTTT. The encoded protein is CASSVGLVEGGELFF.

V and J are TRBV7-9 and TRBJ1-2; no clear D. V lost 6 bases and J lost 8, with 13 bases in between. Germline V gene lookup returns CDR1 SEHNR and CDR2 FQNEAQ (reference sequence). The CDR3 has 12 residues. As DNA, the CDR3 is TGTGCCAGCAGACTAGGAGCTAGCGGCTACACCTTC. Translating gives CASRLGASGYTF. Combining the CDR3 with reference TRBV7-9 and TRBJ1-2 gives the whole variable domain DTGVSQNPRHKITKRGQNVTFRCDPISEHNRLYWYRQTLGQGPEFLTYFQNEAQLEKSRLLSDRFSAERPKGSFSTLEIQRTEQGDSAMYLCASRLGASGYTFGSGTRLTVV.

The CDR3 sequence is CASSYPTGYTF. In DNA, the CDR3 is TGTGCCAGCAGTTACCCCACTGGCTACACCTTC. This chain links TRBV6-2 or TRBV6-3 with TRBJ1-2; D unclear. The CDR3 has 11 amino acids. V was clipped by 2 bases and J by 7 bases, with 5 bases between them. Germline-derived CDR1 and CDR2 are MNHEY and SVGEGT.

Here the CDR3 reads CASSWAVTLVGANVLTF. The CDR3 nucleotides are TGTGCCAGTAGTTGGGCAGTAACACTTGTGGGGGCCAACGTCCTGACTTTC. The chain is built from TRBV19 and TRBJ2-6; D unresolved. Trimming removed 5 bases at V and 4 bases at J, with 18 bases between. Per germline, CDR1 LNHDA and CDR2 SQIVND (reference sequence). The CDR3 runs to 17 residues.

The chain couples TRBV4-3 to TRBJ2-2; maybe TRBD1 (6 bases). Germline lookup yields CDR1 LGHNA and CDR2 YSLEER. This CDR3 is built from 18 residues. Trimming stripped 0 bases from V and 0 bases from J, with 14 bases between. The CDR3 DNA reads TGCGCCAGCAGCCAAGATCTTGACAGGCCAACGAACACCGGGGAGCTGTTTTTT. Protein sequence: CASSQDLDRPTNTGELFF.

The V and J genes are TRBV12-5 and TRBJ2-3; 8 nucleotides agree with TRBD1. V trimming: 3 bases; J trimming: 6 bases; junction bases outside the gene matches: 5. There are 14 residues in the CDR3. Germline-derived CDR1 and CDR2 are LGHNT and FRNRAP. CDR3 nucleotide sequence: TGTGCTAGTGGTTTCGGGACAGGAAAGGATACGCAGTATTTT. Its protein is CASGFGTGKDTQYF.

This clone occurred once. The J gene is TRBJ2-3, the V gene TRBV27, with D possibly TRBD2 on 6 matching bases. This CDR3 contains 14 residues. In germline, CDR1 is MNHEY, CDR2 SMNVEV (reference sequence). Between the trimmed V and J ends, which lost 3 bases and 1 base, there was a span of 8 bases. This CDR3 is CASSFGTRTDTQYF. The CDR3 coding sequence is TGTGCCAGCAGTTTTGGGACTCGCACAGATACGCAGTATTTT.

V is TRBV7-9 and J is TRBJ2-5; 9 bases are a match to TRBD2. This CDR3 is 16 amino acids long. V lost 3 bases and J lost 2; bases outside the gene matches: 7. From germline, CDR1 is SEHNR and CDR2 FQNEAQ (reference sequence). The CDR3 DNA is TGTGCCAGCAGCTTTACTAGCGGGCCCTCACAAGAGACCCAGTACTTC. Its translation is CASSFTSGPSQETQYF.

The V call is TRBV5-4, the J call TRBJ2-2, with unresolved D. This CDR3 is built from 16 residues. V gave up 1 base and J gave up 4 bases, with 14 bases separating them. Germline V gives CDR1 SGHNT, CDR2 YYREEE (reference sequence). The DNA for the CDR3 is TGTGCCAGCAGCTTGATTGTTGCAGGAGTCACCGGGGAGCTGTTTTTT. Amino acids: CASSLIVAGVTGELFF. Filled out from reference TRBV5-4 and TRBJ2-2, the complete variable domain reads ETGVTQSPTHLIKTRGQQVTLRCSSQSGHNTVSWYQQALGQGPQFIFQYYREEENGRGNFPPRFSGLQFPNYSSELNVNALELDDSALYLCASSLIVAGVTGELFFGEGSRLTVL.